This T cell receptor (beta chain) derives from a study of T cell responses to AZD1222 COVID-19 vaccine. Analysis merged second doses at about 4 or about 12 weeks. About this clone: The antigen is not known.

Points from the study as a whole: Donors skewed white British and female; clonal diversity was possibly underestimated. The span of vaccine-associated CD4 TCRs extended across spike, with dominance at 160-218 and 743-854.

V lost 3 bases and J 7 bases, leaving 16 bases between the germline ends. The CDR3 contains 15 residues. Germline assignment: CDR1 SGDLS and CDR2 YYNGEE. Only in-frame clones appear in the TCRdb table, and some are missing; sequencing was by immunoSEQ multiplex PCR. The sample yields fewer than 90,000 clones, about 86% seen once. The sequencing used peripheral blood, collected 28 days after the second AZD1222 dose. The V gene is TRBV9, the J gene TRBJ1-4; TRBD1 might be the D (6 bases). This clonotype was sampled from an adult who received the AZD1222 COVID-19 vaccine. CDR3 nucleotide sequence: TGTGCCAGCAGCGCCGGACAGTTCGGGTCTGAAAAACTGTTTTTT. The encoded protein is CASSAGQFGSEKLFF.